A single sample is the source of the 13 T cell receptor beta chains below, sequenced in a study of blood T cell repertoires in COVID-19. The data were produced by immunoSEQ multiplex PCR, yet TCRdb's version contains in-frame clones alone and is incomplete. Among fewer than 200,000 clones listed, 84% were seen once. Sequences were obtained from peripheral blood. The receptors come from a middle-aged man who had recovered from COVID-19.

The V gene is TRBV10-1, the J gene TRBJ2-6, with TRBD1 as a possible D gene (5 bases). This CDR3 spans 15 amino acids. The ends were cut back, 3 bases at V and 0 bases at J, with 6 bases in the middle. Per the germline V gene, CDR1 is WNHNN and CDR2 is SYGVQD (reference sequence). Written as DNA, the CDR3 is TGCGCCAGCAGTGAAGACAGCTCTGGGGCCAACGTCCTGACTTTC. Its protein product is CASSEDSSGANVLTF.

The table lists this clone with a few counts. This chain joins TRBV2 and TRBJ1-5; TRBD1 matches 8 bases. Trimming cost V 3 bases and J 5 bases; bases outside gene matches: 6. The germline V gene has CDR1 SNHLY and CDR2 FYNNEI. This CDR3 is 15 amino acids long. The CDR3 DNA reads TGTGCCAGCAGTGAGGACAGGGCCGGGGATCAGCCCCAGCATTTT. Encoded protein: CASSEDRAGDQPQHF.

The chain has TRBV2 and TRBJ2-7, with D possibly matching TRBD1 (5 bases). The germline gives CDR1 SNHLY, CDR2 FYNNEI. This CDR3 comprises 13 residues. V dropped 9 bases and J dropped 3 bases, with 15 bases sitting between them. CDR3 in amino acids: CASEASGIYEQYF. CDR3 coding DNA: TGTGCCAGTGAAGCCTCAGGGATCTACGAGCAGTACTTC.

In its sample, this clone was seen once. Written as DNA, the CDR3 is TGTGCCAGCTCAGACAGTTGGGGGGCCAACGTCCTGACTTTC. Translating gives CASSDSWGANVLTF. This rearrangement joins TRBV18 to TRBJ2-6; maybe TRBD1 (5 bases). The V gene lost 5 bases and the J gene lost 4 bases, with 9 bases spanning the gap. CDR1 and CDR2 (germline): KGHSH, LQKENI. CDR3 size: 14 residues.

This chain's CDR3 is CASSPGLAGETQYF. The CDR3 DNA reads TGTGCCAGCTCACCGGGACTAGCGGGGGAGACCCAGTACTTC. The chain recombines TRBV18 with TRBJ2-5; 13 bases are a match to TRBD2. J lost 5 bases, V lost 3 bases, and 0 bases had no gene match. The length of the CDR3 is 14 residues. The germline CDR1 and CDR2 sequences are KGHSH and LQKENI.

As regards this clone: An end of the junction does not agree with germline; a read error may underlie this. The V and J genes are TRBV7-9 and TRBJ1-1, with a tentative D call TRBD1 (5 bases). The CDR3 length is 12 residues. CDR1 SEHNR and CDR2 FQNEAQ come from the germline V gene (reference sequence). CDR3 sequence reads: CASSPQGAGVLF. CDR3 DNA sequence: TGTGCCAGCAGCCCCCAGGGCGCGGGGGTTCTCTTT. Full variable domain (outside the CDR3, taken from reference TRBV7-9 and TRBJ1-1): DTGVSQNPRHKITKRGQNVTFRCDPISEHNRLYWYRQTLGQGPEFLTYFQNEAQLEKSRLLSDRFSAERPKGSFSTLEIQRTEQGDSAMYLCASSPQGAGVLFGQGTRLTVV.

This clone was observed many times. The chain joins TRBV6-5 to TRBJ2-2, with 8 bases that match TRBD1. The CDR3 has 16 residues. Looked up from germline, CDR1 is MNHEY and CDR2 is SVGAGI. V shed 0 bases, J shed 4 bases, and the junction held 4 bases outside the gene matches. This CDR3 is CASSYSTGGSTGELFF. DNA for the CDR3: TGTGCCAGCAGTTACTCTACAGGGGGGTCCACCGGGGAGCTGTTTTTT.

This clone was picked up one time. This chain connects TRBV21-1 to TRBJ2-3; the listed D gene, TRBD2, was not tested against the DNA. TRBV21-1 is labeled a pseudogene. The CDR3 consists of 15 residues. CDR3 in amino acids: CASSNRGAPTDTQYF. CDR3 sequence (DNA): TGTGCCAGCAGCAATCGGGGGGCCCCCACAGATACGCAGTATTTT.

This clone appeared a few times. The V gene is TRBV4-1, the J gene TRBJ1-4; no definite D call. V was trimmed by 1 base and J by 12 bases, leaving 12 bases between them. The CDR3 extends over 13 amino acids. From germline, CDR1 is MGHRA and CDR2 YSYEKL. CDR3 protein: CASSQGMRSQLFF. The CDR3 nucleotides are TGCGCCAGCAGCCAAGGTATGAGATCGCAACTGTTTTTT.

This clone appeared many times. The chain recombines TRBV30 with TRBJ1-1; D perhaps matches TRBD1 (5 bases). Deletions cut 4 bases from V and 8 bases from J, with 14 bases between. The CDR3 runs to 12 residues. Germline V gene lookup returns CDR1 GTSNPN and CDR2 SVGIG (reference sequence). CDR3 in amino acids: CAWTNAGDEAFF. The DNA of the CDR3 is TGTGCCTGGACAAACGCGGGGGACGAAGCTTTCTTT.

The J gene is TRBJ2-7, the V gene TRBV9; 8 bases agree with TRBD2. In germline, CDR1 is SGDLS, CDR2 YYNGEE. This CDR3 comprises 14 residues. V shed 0 bases and J 3 bases; nucleotides not matched to a gene: 2. The CDR3: CASSVGGGIYEQYF. CDR3 sequence (DNA): TGTGCCAGCAGCGTAGGCGGGGGGATCTACGAGCAGTACTTC.

The rearrangement links TRBV29-1 to TRBJ2-5; 7 nucleotides line up with TRBD2. This CDR3 is 15 amino acids long. J was trimmed by 4 bases and V by 8 bases; bases with no gene match: 16. Germline loops: CDR1 SQVTM, CDR2 ANQGSEA. The CDR3 sequence: CSFRDRLAWGETQYF. The CDR3 bases are TGCAGCTTCAGAGACAGACTAGCATGGGGAGAGACCCAGTACTTC. Full variable domain (rest looked up from reference TRBV29-1 and TRBJ2-5): SAVISQKPSRDICQRGTSLTIQCQVDSQVTMMFWYRQQPGQSLTLIATANQGSEATYESGFVIDKFPISRPNLTFSTLTVSNMSPEDSSIYLCSFRDRLAWGETQYFGPGTRLLVL.

This clone was seen once. V and J are TRBV18 and TRBJ2-5; 7 nucleotides align to TRBD1. Germline V CDR1 and CDR2: KGHSH, LQKENI. Trimming removed 6 bases from V and 1 base from J; junction bases left unmatched: 5. This CDR3 is built from 14 residues. CDR3 bases: TGTGCCAGCTCCCGGGACAGTGGCCAAGAGACCCAGTACTTC. This codes for CASSRDSGQETQYF.